This paragraph covers one T cell receptor beta chain sequence. Its cognate antigen is unknown. After removal of 5 bases from V and 8 bases from J, the junction contained 8 bases not matched to a gene. Germline assignment: CDR1 SGHNT and CDR2 YYREEE (reference sequence). The CDR3 sequence is 14 residues long. These data belong to a study of shared clonotypes between healthy human individuals. As for the study in general: The donors, a couple of women and three men, were aged 18 to 49. Three CD4 naive, three CD4 memory, two CD8 naive and one CD8 memory plate were used per donor. The study's findings and limits: Few donors restricted represented genetic and exposure-history diversity.

In the naive CD8 group, cells lacked CD45RO and were positively selected for CCR7, so terminally differentiated effector memory CD45RA+ cells were left out. Across several immunoSEQ plates, the genomic DNA of each subset was split evenly. The table came from immunoSEQ multiplex PCR; TCRdb's copy has only in-frame clones and leaves some out. The repertoire holds about 2.1 million clones, with just over 90% as singletons. This chain uses TRBV5-4 with TRBJ2-1, with 9 nucleotides matching TRBD1. Input material: naive CD8+ T cells from PBMCs. The TCR comes from a man in his late teens or twenties in good health. Some clones in this sample may be carry-over from other donors' samples. CDR3 amino acids: CASRPGQGAHEQFF. The CDR3 region has the DNA TGTGCCAGCAGGCCGGGACAGGGTGCCCATGAGCAGTTCTTC.